In this sample, the clone carrying this T cell receptor (beta chain) turned up once. The V segment lost 3 bases and the J segment 3 bases; nucleotides outside the gene matches: 11. Germline CDR1 is LNHDA and CDR2 is SQIVND (reference sequence). The CDR3 is made up of 16 amino acids. Measured with immunoSEQ multiplex PCR; TCRdb has only the in-frame clones, and not every one. The profile shows about 67,000 clones, under 95% of them singletons. These data are taken from a study of T cells after somatic rescue of genetic block. The sequence was collected from a man between 35 and 55 years old. The chain uses TRBV19 and TRBJ2-7; 7 bases match TRBD2. Sequencing used peripheral blood mononuclear cells (PBMCs). CDR3 residues: CASSISGLADYYEQYF. CDR3 DNA sequence: TGTGCCAGTAGTATTTCGGGGCTAGCGGATTACTACGAGCAGTACTTC.